Following are 20 T cell receptor beta chains from one sample sequenced in a study of blood T cell repertoires in COVID-19. Only in-frame clones appear in the TCRdb table, and some are missing; sequencing was by immunoSEQ multiplex PCR. This table holds 70,000 to 95,000 clones, 89% found once. The sequenced material came from peripheral blood. Receptors originate from a man between 45 and 60 years old with COVID-19, enrolled during active disease.

The chain is built from TRBV24-1 and TRBJ2-1, with 8 positions matching TRBD1. The CDR3 has 14 residues. Germline CDR1 and CDR2: KGHDR and SFDVKD. The V and J ends lost 4 bases and 12 bases, in that order; junction bases with no gene match: 10. The CDR3, as DNA: TGTGCCACCAGTGACGGACAGGGCTATTTTGCGCAGTTCTTC. Encoded protein: CATSDGQGYFAQFF.

The chain's CDR3 is CASSLGDRAYGYTF. CDR3 DNA sequence: TGTGCCAGCAGCTTAGGGGACAGGGCTTATGGCTACACCTTC. The chain links TRBV7-2 to TRBJ1-2, with TRBD1 identical over 9 bases. V was clipped by 1 base and J by 5 bases; unmatched bases: 2. Germline V gene data show CDR1 as SGHTA and CDR2 as FQGNSA. CDR3 length: 14 residues.

Points on this clone: This sample includes further DNA sequences coding for the same CDR3. The chain carries TRBV7-9 and TRBJ1-2; no clear D. V was cut by 1 base and J by 3 bases, with 6 bases left in between. Looked up from germline, CDR1 is SEHNR and CDR2 is FQNEAQ (reference sequence). This CDR3 has 13 residues. The CDR3: CASSLGRDYGYTF. CDR3 nucleotide sequence: TGTGCCAGCAGCTTAGGCCGGGACTATGGCTACACCTTC.

The DNA of the CDR3 is TGTGCCAGCAGTTTAAGAAAACGACAGGGCACAGATACGCAGTATTTT. Protein sequence: CASSLRKRQGTDTQYF. The chain uses TRBV28 and TRBJ2-3, with D possibly being TRBD1 (6 bases). Trimming took 2 bases from V and 1 from J, leaving 13 bases between them. Germline lookup yields CDR1 MDHEN and CDR2 SYDVKM. The length of the CDR3 is 16 residues.

The chain has TRBV5-5 and TRBJ1-5, with 7 bases aligning to TRBD1. This CDR3 region has 15 residues. V lost 4 bases, J lost 4 bases, and 8 bases stayed unmatched. Germline CDR1 reads SGHKS; CDR2 reads YYEKEE (reference sequence). CDR3 residues: CASSPLDRLNQPQHF. CDR3 coding DNA: TGTGCCAGCAGCCCGTTGGACAGGCTTAATCAGCCCCAGCATTTT.

This clone was seen just once. This chain joins TRBV4-1 and TRBJ2-7; TRBD1 matches at 8 bases. The CDR3 spans 16 residues. The germline CDR1 and CDR2 sequences are MGHRA and YSYEKL. Trimming took 0 bases from V and 7 from J; bases not matched to a gene: 11. Written as DNA, the CDR3 is TGCGCCAGCAGCCAAGAGGCAAGCCAGGGGGCAGGAGAGCAGTACTTC. This translates into CASSQEASQGAGEQYF.

This chain uses TRBV27 with TRBJ2-6, with D possibly TRBD1 on 5 matching bases. V was pared by 3 bases and J by 1 base, with 7 bases between. The CDR3 is 15 amino acids. The V gene's germline CDR1 is MNHEY and CDR2 SMNVEV (reference sequence). The CDR3 coding sequence is TGTGCCAGCAGTTTCCAGGGATCTGGGGCCAACGTCCTGACTTTC. This encodes CASSFQGSGANVLTF.

CDR3 coding DNA: TGTGCCAGCAGTTCTAAAGAGACCCAGTACTTC. This gives the protein CASSSKETQYF. This chain uses TRBV6-6 with TRBJ2-5; D unclear. Trimming pared 4 bases from V and 3 bases from J, leaving 3 bases between. The germline gives CDR1 MNHNY, CDR2 SVGAGI (reference sequence). There are 11 residues in the CDR3.

The J gene is TRBJ2-3, the V gene TRBV9; TRBD2 matches 9 bases. V lost 0 bases, J lost 2 bases, and 4 bases stayed unmatched. Germline loops: CDR1 SGDLS, CDR2 YYNGEE. The CDR3 runs 16 residues. The CDR3 region is CASSVVAGGNTDTQYF. CDR3 in DNA: TGTGCCAGCAGCGTAGTGGCGGGGGGGAACACAGATACGCAGTATTTT.

V and J are TRBV5-4 and TRBJ1-2; TRBD1 agrees at 8 bases. CDR3 length: 15 amino acids. CDR1 and CDR2 from the germline V gene are SGHNT and YYREEE (reference sequence). Trimming took 6 bases from V and 2 from J; bases not matched to a gene: 9. In DNA form, the CDR3 reads TGTGCCAGCAAGAATGGACAGGGATCAAACTATGGCTACACCTTC. It codes for CASKNGQGSNYGYTF.

The chain carries TRBV2 and TRBJ1-5, with TRBD1 identical over 9 bases. In germline, CDR1 is SNHLY, CDR2 FYNNEI. J lost 2 bases, V lost 3 bases, and 2 bases had no gene match. The CDR3 sequence is 15 residues long. The CDR3, as DNA: TGTGCCAGCAGTGATAGGACAGGGGGCAATCAGCCCCAGCATTTT. This gives the protein CASSDRTGGNQPQHF.

This chain uses TRBV2 with TRBJ1-1, with 10 bases aligning to TRBD1. In germline, CDR1 is SNHLY, CDR2 FYNNEI. The junction had 14 bases not matched to a gene; V was cut back by 0 bases and J by 1 base. The CDR3 loop spans 20 amino acids. CDR3 protein: CASSEALSSRDRGKNTEAFF. The CDR3 DNA reads as TGTGCCAGCAGTGAAGCATTGAGTTCTCGGGACAGGGGAAAGAACACTGAAGCTTTCTTT. Using reference TRBV2 and TRBJ1-1 for the parts outside the CDR3, the full variable domain is EPEVTQTPSHQVTQMGQEVILRCVPISNHLYFYWYRQILGQKVEFLVSFYNNEISEKSEIFDDQFSVERPDGSNFTLKIRSTKLEDSAMYFCASSEALSSRDRGKNTEAFFGQGTRLTVV.

This clone was observed a few times. This chain connects TRBV6-5 to TRBJ1-2, with TRBD1 as a possible D gene (6 bases). This CDR3 contains 13 residues. Germline assignment: CDR1 MNHEY and CDR2 SVGAGI. V was clipped by 6 bases and J by 3 bases, with 11 bases between them. The CDR3 DNA reads TGTGCCAGCAGAAGTCCAGGGGACTATGGCTACACCTTC. Translated: CASRSPGDYGYTF.

The chain recombines TRBV5-1 with TRBJ2-5; TRBD1 matches at 7 bases. The V gene end was trimmed by 4 bases and the J gene end by 1 base; junction bases not matched to a gene: 1. CDR1 is SGHRS, CDR2 YFSETQ, per germline. CDR3 length: 13 amino acids. CDR3 sequence: CASSGDSQETQYF. DNA of the CDR3: TGCGCCAGCAGCGGGGACAGCCAAGAGACCCAGTACTTC.

The J gene is TRBJ1-4, the V gene TRBV28; 8 bases are a match to TRBD1. With V trimmed by 5 bases and J by 13 bases, 9 bases remained unmatched. The CDR3 spans 13 residues. Germline V lookup: CDR1 MDHEN, CDR2 SYDVKM. The CDR3 region has the DNA TGTGCCAGCAGTCCTCGGACAGGGCATCGACTGTTTTTT. Amino acids: CASSPRTGHRLFF.

The rearrangement joins TRBV4-2 to TRBJ2-2; 11 nucleotides match TRBD2. In germline, CDR1 is LGHNA, CDR2 YNFKEQ. V lost 2 bases to trimming and J lost 0 bases; unmatched junction nucleotides: 5. The CDR3 consists of 18 residues. The chain's CDR3 is CASSQSFSGGANTGELFF. As DNA, the CDR3 is TGTGCCAGCAGCCAATCATTTAGCGGGGGGGCGAACACCGGGGAGCTGTTTTTT.

The CDR3 region is CASRLSGTGNQPQHF. In DNA, the CDR3 is TGTGCCAGCAGGCTATCTGGGACAGGCAATCAGCCCCAGCATTTT. This chain connects TRBV6-5 to TRBJ1-5, with 7 bases that match TRBD1. The V gene end was trimmed by 6 bases and the J gene end by 2 bases; junction bases not matched to a gene: 7. CDR1 is MNHEY and CDR2 is SVGAGI in the germline V gene. The length of the CDR3 is 15 residues.

The chain combines TRBV6-4 with TRBJ1-6; 7 bases match TRBD1. Germline V gene lookup returns CDR1 MRHNA and CDR2 SNTAGT. The CDR3 consists of 15 residues. V was clipped by 0 bases and J by 7 bases; unmatched bases: 3. CDR3 amino acids: CASSDSPGQNSPLHF. The CDR3 DNA sequence: TGTGCCAGCAGTGACTCTCCGGGACAGAATTCACCCCTCCACTTT.

Remarks on this clone: Other DNA sequences from this sample encode an identical CDR3 as well. The CDR3 DNA sequence: TGTGCCAGCAGTTCCAGGAATTATGGCTACACCTTC. As protein: CASSSRNYGYTF. This chain joins TRBV28 and TRBJ1-2; D gene unclear. The CDR3 is 12 residues long. V was clipped by 4 bases and J by 5 bases, with 8 bases between them. Germline V lookup: CDR1 MDHEN, CDR2 SYDVKM.

J is TRBJ1-2 and V is TRBV19; the match to TRBD1 covers 8 bases. The V and J ends lost 6 bases and 6 bases, in that order; junction bases with no gene match: 9. The CDR3 has 14 amino acids. Per the germline V gene, CDR1 is LNHDA and CDR2 is SQIVND (reference sequence). This CDR3 reads CASSRDRQRDGYTF. CDR3 DNA sequence: TGTGCCAGTAGCCGGGACAGGCAAAGAGATGGCTACACCTTC.